One sample yielded the 14 T cell receptor beta chains listed below, sequenced in a study of tumor-infiltrating lymphocytes in primary liver carcinoma. The input was approximately 500 ng total RNA; TCR beta cDNA was made from it with a constant-region primer. Three nested multiplex PCR rounds of slightly modified ARM-PCR generated TCR beta libraries. The study ran its first two PCR rounds for roughly 10 cycles each, using TRBV1-TRBV30 forward primers and a C-beta reverse primer. TCRdb independently ran MiXCR on the multiplex PCR reads; one entry per CDR3 protein. The sample lists 300,000 to 400,000 distinct CDR3 sequences, approximately 64% occurring once. Extraction also yielded germline DNA, while blood RNA was obtained from unsorted whole blood. Sequencing was carried out using peripheral blood. The receptors here all came from a middle-aged man with primary liver carcinoma and hepatitis B virus infection.

Notes on this clonotype: It may be a read error: a sequence one base away is much more abundant. The chain employs TRBV7-8 and TRBJ2-2; 7 nucleotides match TRBD1. The CDR3 sequence is 11 residues long. Germline V lookup: CDR1 SGHVS, CDR2 FQNEAQ. After removal of 11 bases from V and 5 bases from J, the junction contained 2 bases not matched to a gene. Here the CDR3 reads CAQGETGELFF. The CDR3 region has the DNA TGTGCCCAGGGGGAAACCGGGGAGCTGTTTTTT.

The chain has TRBV6-6 and TRBJ2-4; D perhaps matches TRBD2 (5 bases). The CDR3 sequence is 15 residues long. Per germline, CDR1 MNHNY and CDR2 SVGAGI (reference sequence). Trimming removed 4 bases at V and 1 base at J, with 11 bases between. CDR3 in DNA: TGTGCCAGCAGTTCCCCGGACTTTGCCAAAAACATTCAGTACTTC. Its protein is CASSSPDFAKNIQYF.

This clonotype showed up just a few times. The chain employs TRBV11-3 and TRBJ2-1; the match to TRBD2 covers 11 bases. The CDR3 totals 14 residues. CDR1 and CDR2 (germline): SGHNT, YENEEA. The V gene end was trimmed by 9 bases and the J gene end by 6 bases; junction bases not matched to a gene: 7. In DNA form, the CDR3 reads TGTGCCAGTGGCTTGGGGACTAGCGGCAATGAGCAGTTCTTC. Residues: CASGLGTSGNEQFF.

The sample holds a few counts of this clonotype. Mismatch with germline at one junction end may stem from a read error. J is TRBJ2-3 and V is TRBV6-5; D not certain. Looked up from germline, CDR1 is MNHEY and CDR2 is SVGAGI. There are 13 residues in the CDR3. The CDR3 coding sequence is TGTGCCAGTAGTTTTTCAGGCGCAGATACGCAGTATTTT. Protein: CASSFSGADTQYF.

The V gene is TRBV6-5, the J gene TRBJ1-3; D remains unclear. Looked up from germline, CDR1 is MNHEY and CDR2 is SVGAGI. The CDR3 is 16 amino acids. The V end was cut by 0 bases, the J end by 0 bases, with 9 bases between. Here the CDR3 reads CASSYSRLSSGNTIYF. The CDR3 bases are TGTGCCAGCAGTTACTCGAGGTTGAGCTCTGGAAACACCATATATTTT.

To note about this clonotype: One end of the junction is discordant with germline, which a read error may explain. The J gene is TRBJ1-2, the V gene TRBV11-2; D not certain. Germline loops: CDR1 SGHAT, CDR2 FQNNGV. The CDR3 is made up of 13 amino acids. CDR3 coding DNA: TGTGCCAGCACCTCCGGGGAGGCGAATGGTTACACCTTC. This codes for CASTSGEANGYTF.

The CDR3 protein is CAWATGGYGYTF. Written as DNA, the CDR3 is TGTGCCTGGGCTACAGGGGGCTATGGCTACACCTTC. The chain is built from TRBV30 and TRBJ1-2; 8 bases are a match to TRBD1. V lost 5 bases, J lost 4 bases, and 3 bases stayed unmatched. Germline lookup yields CDR1 GTSNPN and CDR2 SVGIG (reference sequence). The CDR3 is 12 residues long.

Note on this clonotype: This may be a read error, as it is one base from a much larger clone. The CDR3 ends on some other residue instead of the conserved phenylalanine or tryptophan, so this is likely a read error. The chain carries TRBV6-1 and TRBJ1-5, with 7 positions matching TRBD1. Unmatched junction bases numbered 15, after V lost 6 bases and J lost 7 bases. CDR3 size: 16 residues. The germline gives CDR1 MNHNS, CDR2 SASEGT. CDR3 coding DNA: TGTGCCAGCAGCGCTTCGGGAGGGGGCATTAAACAGCCCCAGCATTAT. Translation gives CASSASGGGIKQPQHY.

A word on this clonotype: A much more abundant neighbour one base away suggests this may be a read error. V and J are TRBV14 and TRBJ1-5; unclear D gene. Germline V lookup: CDR1 SGHDN, CDR2 FVKESK. This CDR3 has 13 residues. As DNA, the CDR3 is TGTACCAGCAGTAACGGCCGCAATCAGCCCCAGCATTTT. Its protein is CTSSNGRNQPQHF.

Points on this clonotype: This could be a read error, since a much larger clone is one nucleotide away. As the CDR3 is not closed by the conserved phenylalanine or tryptophan, this likely results from a read error. The rearrangement joins TRBV4-3 to TRBJ2-1; no clear D gene. The germline V gene encodes CDR1 LGHNA and CDR2 YSLEER. This CDR3 comprises 12 residues. Trimming shortened V by 0 bases and J by 8 bases, and 5 bases separated the two germline ends. The CDR3 loop reads CASSQDGYEQFL. DNA for the CDR3: TGCGCCAGCAGCCAAGATGGGTATGAGCAGTTCCTC.

This clonotype was found a few times. This may be a read error: a much more frequent sequence differs by one nucleotide. Lacking the conserved final phenylalanine or tryptophan, this CDR3 likely reflects a read error. The chain links TRBV4-2 to TRBJ1-3; D is possibly TRBD1 (6 bases). The CDR3 covers 14 residues. Trimming took off 1 base at V and 4 bases at J, with 8 bases between the two ends. Germline V gene sequence: CDR1 LGHNA, CDR2 YNFKEQ. The CDR3 bases are TGTGCCAGCAGCCAAGGGGGGCTGGGAAACACCATATATCTT. It encodes CASSQGGLGNTIYL.

This rearrangement joins TRBV6-1 to TRBJ1-2; D is perhaps TRBD1 (5 bases). The CDR3 is made up of 13 amino acids. The V end lost 7 bases, the J end lost 2 bases, and 11 bases lay between the germline ends. Germline loops: CDR1 MNHNS, CDR2 SASEGT. This CDR3 reads CASKTVINYGYTF. Written as DNA, the CDR3 is TGTGCCAGCAAGACAGTGATAAACTATGGCTACACCTTC.

As for this clonotype: One end of the junction fails to match germline, which may point to a read error. This rearrangement joins TRBV7-8 to TRBJ1-2; 11 bases align to TRBD1. The CDR3 runs 18 residues. The germline V gene encodes CDR1 SGHVS and CDR2 FQNEAQ. CDR3 sequence reads: CASSVLTFQDRGRWGCTF. The DNA for the CDR3 is TGTGCCAGCAGCGTCCTTACTTTCCAGGACAGGGGGCGGTGGGGCTGCACCTTC.

A remark on this clonotype: Given the absence of the conserved phenylalanine or tryptophan at the CDR3 end, a read error is likely. The chain couples TRBV10-3 to TRBJ2-7; D possibly matches TRBD1 or TRBD2 (7 bases each). Germline lookup yields CDR1 ENHRY and CDR2 SYGVKD. With 3 bases removed from V and 5 bases from J, the gap between germline ends came to 17 bases. The CDR3 contains 15 residues. The DNA of the CDR3 is TGTGCCATCAGTGACCACAGGGGAGGGTCAGACGAGCAGTACTCC. This gives the protein CAISDHRGGSDEQYS.